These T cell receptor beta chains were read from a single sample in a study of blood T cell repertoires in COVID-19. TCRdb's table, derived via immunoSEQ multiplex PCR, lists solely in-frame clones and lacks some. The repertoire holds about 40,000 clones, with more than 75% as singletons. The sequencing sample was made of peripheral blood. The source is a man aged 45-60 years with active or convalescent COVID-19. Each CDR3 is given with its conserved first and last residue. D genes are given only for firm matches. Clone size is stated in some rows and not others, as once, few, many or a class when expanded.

cdr3_aa: CASSLVGDTTTEAFF
cdr3_nt: TGTGCCAGCAGTTTAGTTGGCGACACCACCACTGAAGCTTTCTTT
clone_size: .
j_call: TRBJ1-1
v_call: TRBV27
cdr3_length: 15
d_call: .

cdr3_aa: CASSTGVSTPLHF
cdr3_nt: TGTGCCAGCTCGACAGGGGTTTCTACACCCCTCCACTTT
clone_size: .
j_call: TRBJ1-6
v_call: TRBV7-9
cdr3_length: 13
d_call: TRBD1

cdr3_aa: CASRGLTVNTEAFF
cdr3_nt: TGCGCCAGCAGGGGACTGACGGTGAACACTGAAGCTTTCTTT
clone_size: medium-sized
j_call: TRBJ1-1
v_call: TRBV4-1
cdr3_length: 14
d_call: .

cdr3_aa: CASSPDRMNTEAFF
cdr3_nt: TGTGCCAGCAGCCCTGACAGAATGAACACTGAAGCTTTCTTT
clone_size: .
j_call: TRBJ1-1
v_call: TRBV5-6
cdr3_length: 14
d_call: .

cdr3_aa: CASSPRGPGANNEQFF
cdr3_nt: TGTGCCAGCAGCCCCCGAGGGCCAGGGGCCAACAATGAGCAGTTCTTC
clone_size: few
j_call: TRBJ2-1
v_call: TRBV7-9
cdr3_length: 16
d_call: .

cdr3_aa: CSASMSGSNQPQHF
cdr3_nt: TGCAGTGCTAGTATGTCGGGTAGCAATCAGCCCCAGCATTTT
clone_size: .
j_call: TRBJ1-5
v_call: TRBV20-1
cdr3_length: 14
d_call: .

cdr3_aa: CASSIGSTMSGSPLHF
cdr3_nt: TGTGCCAGTAGTATAGGCTCTACGATGAGCGGTTCACCCCTCCACTTT
clone_size: few
j_call: TRBJ1-6
v_call: TRBV19
cdr3_length: 16
d_call: .

cdr3_aa: CASRLETANTEAFF
cdr3_nt: TGTGCTAGTCGCCTGGAGACAGCGAACACTGAAGCTTTCTTT
clone_size: .
j_call: TRBJ1-1
v_call: TRBV12-5
cdr3_length: 14
d_call: .

cdr3_aa: CASSLQGFGNTGELFF
cdr3_nt: TGCGCCAGCAGCTTACAGGGGTTCGGGAACACCGGGGAGCTGTTTTTT
clone_size: .
j_call: TRBJ2-2
v_call: TRBV5-1
cdr3_length: 16
d_call: TRBD1

cdr3_aa: CASSVDFSSGANVLTF
cdr3_nt: TGTGCCAGCAGTGTCGATTTTAGCTCTGGGGCCAACGTCCTGACTTTC
clone_size: .
j_call: TRBJ2-6
v_call: TRBV6-1
cdr3_length: 16
d_call: .

cdr3_aa: CASSKAGDDYYGYTF
cdr3_nt: TGTGCCAGCAGCAAAGCCGGGGATGATTACTATGGCTACACCTTC
clone_size: .
j_call: TRBJ1-2
v_call: TRBV21-1
cdr3_length: 15
d_call: .

cdr3_aa: CASSLLGGSYNEQFF
cdr3_nt: TGTGCCAGCAGCTTGTTAGGGGGTTCCTACAATGAGCAGTTCTTC
clone_size: .
j_call: TRBJ2-1
v_call: TRBV5-6
cdr3_length: 15
d_call: .

cdr3_aa: CASSSGTGVLGEQYF
cdr3_nt: TGTGCCAGCAGCTCCGGGACAGGGGTTCTCGGCGAGCAGTACTTC
clone_size: .
j_call: TRBJ2-7
v_call: TRBV5-4
cdr3_length: 15
d_call: TRBD1

cdr3_aa: CASSEDRGFSYNSPLHF
cdr3_nt: TGTGCCAGCAGTGAAGACAGGGGATTTTCCTATAATTCACCCCTCCACTTT
clone_size: .
j_call: TRBJ1-6
v_call: TRBV6-1
cdr3_length: 17
d_call: TRBD1

cdr3_aa: CASSEKEGASYGYTF
cdr3_nt: TGTGCCAGCAGTGAGAAGGAGGGGGCGAGCTATGGCTACACCTTC
clone_size: .
j_call: TRBJ1-2
v_call: TRBV25-1
cdr3_length: 15
d_call: TRBD1

cdr3_aa: CASSIRAGYEKLFF
cdr3_nt: TGTGCCAGTAGTATTAGGGCAGGGTATGAAAAACTGTTTTTT
clone_size: once
j_call: TRBJ1-4
v_call: TRBV19
cdr3_length: 14
d_call: .

cdr3_aa: CASSQVGYRGTIYF
cdr3_nt: TGTGCCAGCAGCCAAGTTGGGTATCGGGGCACCATATATTTT
clone_size: .
j_call: TRBJ1-3
v_call: TRBV14
cdr3_length: 14
d_call: .

cdr3_aa: CASSYSRKETQYF
cdr3_nt: TGCGCCAGCAGTTACAGTCGAAAAGAGACCCAGTACTTC
clone_size: .
j_call: TRBJ2-5
v_call: TRBV5-1
cdr3_length: 13
d_call: .

cdr3_aa: CASSPTQDGTGYGYTF
cdr3_nt: TGTGCCAGCAGCCCAACACAGGACGGAACTGGCTATGGCTACACCTTC
clone_size: .
j_call: TRBJ1-2
v_call: TRBV11-2
cdr3_length: 16
d_call: .

cdr3_aa: CASSLTTGREQYF
cdr3_nt: TGTGCCAGCAGCTTAACAACAGGGAGAGAGCAGTACTTC
clone_size: few
j_call: TRBJ2-7
v_call: TRBV7-6
cdr3_length: 13
d_call: .

cdr3_aa: CASSQVQTGNTIYF
cdr3_nt: TGTGCCAGCAGCCAAGTACAAACTGGAAACACCATATATTTT
clone_size: medium-sized
j_call: TRBJ1-3
v_call: TRBV14
cdr3_length: 14
d_call: .

cdr3_aa: CASSLGSGYNEQFF
cdr3_nt: TGTGCCAGCAGCTTAGGCTCAGGATACAATGAGCAGTTCTTC
clone_size: few
j_call: TRBJ2-1
v_call: TRBV5-6
cdr3_length: 14
d_call: .

cdr3_aa: CASKDSLDQPQHF
cdr3_nt: TGTGCCAGCAAAGACAGTTTAGACCAGCCCCAGCATTTT
clone_size: .
j_call: TRBJ1-5
v_call: TRBV2
cdr3_length: 13
d_call: .

cdr3_aa: CASSYLGRDYEQYF
cdr3_nt: TGTGCCAGCAGTTATTTGGGCAGGGACTACGAGCAGTACTTC
clone_size: .
j_call: TRBJ2-7
v_call: TRBV6-5
cdr3_length: 14
d_call: .

cdr3_aa: CASSLVGGTYNEQFF
cdr3_nt: TGTGCCAGCAGCTTAGTGGGGGGGACCTACAATGAGCAGTTCTTC
clone_size: .
j_call: TRBJ2-1
v_call: TRBV7-2
cdr3_length: 15
d_call: TRBD2

cdr3_aa: CASAEGDRDGNEQFF
cdr3_nt: TGCGCCAGCGCCGAGGGGGACAGGGATGGGAATGAGCAGTTCTTC
clone_size: .
j_call: TRBJ2-1
v_call: TRBV4-1
cdr3_length: 15
d_call: TRBD1

cdr3_aa: CATSRVSMAVATNEKLFF
cdr3_nt: TGTGCCACCAGCAGAGTCAGTATGGCCGTTGCAACTAATGAAAAACTGTTTTTT
clone_size: .
j_call: TRBJ1-4
v_call: TRBV15
cdr3_length: 18
d_call: .

cdr3_aa: CASSQLGQRLTGELFF
cdr3_nt: TGTGCCAGCAGCCAACTGGGACAGAGACTCACCGGGGAGCTGTTTTTT
clone_size: .
j_call: TRBJ2-2
v_call: TRBV3-1/TRBV3-2
cdr3_length: 16
d_call: TRBD1

cdr3_aa: CASSSGQGFNGYTF
cdr3_nt: TGTGCCAGTAGTTCGGGACAGGGGTTCAATGGCTACACCTTC
clone_size: .
j_call: TRBJ1-2
v_call: TRBV19
cdr3_length: 14
d_call: TRBD1

cdr3_aa: CASSGWGGGGVDTQYF
cdr3_nt: TGTGCCAGCAGCGGATGGGGCGGCGGGGGCGTAGATACGCAGTATTTT
clone_size: .
j_call: TRBJ2-3
v_call: TRBV5-4
cdr3_length: 16
d_call: .

cdr3_aa: CASSTRMSGGAGNEQFF
cdr3_nt: TGTGCCAGCAGCACCCGAATGAGCGGGGGGGCGGGTAATGAGCAGTTCTTC
clone_size: .
j_call: TRBJ2-1
v_call: TRBV11-2
cdr3_length: 17
d_call: TRBD2

cdr3_aa: CASSPGQGAGELFF
cdr3_nt: TGTGCCAGCAGCCCAGGACAGGGGGCCGGGGAGCTGTTTTTT
clone_size: .
j_call: TRBJ2-2
v_call: TRBV2
cdr3_length: 14
d_call: TRBD1

cdr3_aa: CASSPPSGDTQYF
cdr3_nt: TGCGCCAGCAGCCCTCCTAGCGGGGATACGCAGTATTTT
clone_size: .
j_call: TRBJ2-3
v_call: TRBV5-1
cdr3_length: 13
d_call: TRBD2

cdr3_aa: CASRDYLRDTQYF
cdr3_nt: TGCGCCAGCCGGGACTATTTGAGAGATACGCAGTATTTT
clone_size: few
j_call: TRBJ2-3
v_call: TRBV10-2
cdr3_length: 13
d_call: TRBD2

cdr3_aa: CASSIAPGDINSPLHF
cdr3_nt: TGTGCCAGTAGTATAGCTCCAGGCGATATTAATTCACCCCTCCACTTT
clone_size: .
j_call: TRBJ1-6
v_call: TRBV19
cdr3_length: 16
d_call: .

cdr3_aa: CASSRGPSHTEAFF
cdr3_nt: TGCGCCAGCAGCCGGGGGCCGTCCCACACTGAAGCTTTCTTT
clone_size: .
j_call: TRBJ1-1
v_call: TRBV4-1
cdr3_length: 14
d_call: .

cdr3_aa: CASSSVQGKTQYF
cdr3_nt: TGTGCCAGCAGCAGTGTACAGGGGAAGACCCAGTACTTC
clone_size: .
j_call: TRBJ2-5
v_call: TRBV9
cdr3_length: 13
d_call: TRBD1

cdr3_aa: CASSSQGGYDNQPQHF
cdr3_nt: TGTGCCAGCAGCTCTCAGGGGGGTTATGACAATCAGCCCCAGCATTTT
clone_size: .
j_call: TRBJ1-5
v_call: TRBV5-5
cdr3_length: 16
d_call: TRBD1

cdr3_aa: CASTQGLAGPETQYF
cdr3_nt: TGTGCCAGCACCCAGGGACTAGCGGGGCCAGAGACCCAGTACTTC
clone_size: .
j_call: TRBJ2-5
v_call: TRBV6-5
cdr3_length: 15
d_call: TRBD2

cdr3_aa: CASSLGRGYEQYF
cdr3_nt: TGTGCCAGCAGCTTGGGCAGGGGCTACGAGCAGTACTTC
clone_size: once
j_call: TRBJ2-7
v_call: TRBV11-1
cdr3_length: 13
d_call: .

cdr3_aa: CASSLYFTNTGELFF
cdr3_nt: TGTGCCAGCAGCTTGTACTTTACGAACACCGGGGAGCTGTTTTTT
clone_size: .
j_call: TRBJ2-2
v_call: TRBV5-8
cdr3_length: 15
d_call: .

cdr3_aa: CASSLASSPRQGPSGANVLTF
cdr3_nt: TGTGCCAGCAGCTTAGCATCGAGTCCGAGACAGGGCCCCTCTGGGGCCAACGTCCTGACTTTC
clone_size: .
j_call: TRBJ2-6
v_call: TRBV7-2
cdr3_length: 21
d_call: TRBD1

cdr3_aa: CASSLVGGRTEAFF
cdr3_nt: TGCGCCAGCAGCTTGGTTGGAGGGAGGACTGAAGCTTTCTTT
clone_size: .
j_call: TRBJ1-1
v_call: TRBV5-1
cdr3_length: 14
d_call: .

cdr3_aa: CASSLWGGDTQYF
cdr3_nt: TGTGCCAGCAGCTTATGGGGGGGAGATACGCAGTATTTT
clone_size: once
j_call: TRBJ2-3
v_call: TRBV7-6
cdr3_length: 13
d_call: TRBD2

cdr3_aa: CASSLAGRHSNQPQHF
cdr3_nt: TGTGCCAGCAGCTTAGCTGGCAGGCATAGCAATCAGCCCCAGCATTTT
clone_size: .
j_call: TRBJ1-5
v_call: TRBV7-6
cdr3_length: 16
d_call: .

cdr3_aa: CASSQEYTDTQYF
cdr3_nt: TGTGCCAGCAGCCAAGAATACACAGATACGCAGTATTTT
clone_size: .
j_call: TRBJ2-3
v_call: TRBV3-1/TRBV3-2
cdr3_length: 13
d_call: .

cdr3_aa: CASSIAGQTYEQYF
cdr3_nt: TGTGCCAGTAGTATCGCAGGGCAGACCTACGAGCAGTACTTC
clone_size: few
j_call: TRBJ2-7
v_call: TRBV19
cdr3_length: 14
d_call: .

cdr3_aa: CASSEAGFGTGSSYEQYF
cdr3_nt: TGTGCCAGCAGTGAAGCGGGGTTTGGAACAGGATCATCCTACGAGCAGTACTTC
clone_size: .
j_call: TRBJ2-7
v_call: TRBV6-1
cdr3_length: 18
d_call: .

cdr3_aa: CASSRTGATNEKLFF
cdr3_nt: TGTGCCAGCAGCCGTACAGGGGCAACTAATGAAAAACTGTTTTTT
clone_size: few
j_call: TRBJ1-4
v_call: TRBV9
cdr3_length: 15
d_call: TRBD1

cdr3_aa: CASSVVVVLAGGQETQYF
cdr3_nt: TGTGCCAGCAGTGTGGTAGTAGTGCTAGCGGGGGGGCAGGAGACCCAGTACTTC
clone_size: .
j_call: TRBJ2-5
v_call: TRBV6-1
cdr3_length: 18
d_call: TRBD2

cdr3_aa: CASTPVKGQGGTEAFF
cdr3_nt: TGTGCCAGCACCCCCGTAAAAGGGCAGGGAGGGACTGAAGCTTTCTTT
clone_size: .
j_call: TRBJ1-1
v_call: TRBV7-9
cdr3_length: 16
d_call: .

cdr3_aa: CASSEDRSSQETQYF
cdr3_nt: TGTGCCAGCAGTGAAGACAGGAGCTCCCAAGAGACCCAGTACTTC
clone_size: .
j_call: TRBJ2-5
v_call: TRBV6-1
cdr3_length: 15
d_call: .

cdr3_aa: CASSLGGQMNTEAFF
cdr3_nt: TGTGCCAGCAGCTTAGGTGGACAGATGAACACTGAAGCTTTCTTT
clone_size: .
j_call: TRBJ1-1
v_call: TRBV13
cdr3_length: 15
d_call: .

cdr3_aa: CASSGPRTGGNYGYTF
cdr3_nt: TGTGCCAGCAGCGGCCCCAGGACAGGGGGCAACTATGGCTACACCTTC
clone_size: .
j_call: TRBJ1-2
v_call: TRBV5-6
cdr3_length: 16
d_call: TRBD1

cdr3_aa: CASSPPSFRSGGASQETQYF
cdr3_nt: TGTGCCAGCTCACCACCGAGCTTCCGGTCTGGCGGCGCTTCCCAAGAGACCCAGTACTTC
clone_size: .
j_call: TRBJ2-5
v_call: TRBV18
cdr3_length: 20
d_call: .

cdr3_aa: CASSLGGGYEQYF
cdr3_nt: TGTGCCAGCAGCTTAGGAGGCGGGTACGAGCAGTACTTC
clone_size: .
j_call: TRBJ2-7
v_call: TRBV11-2
cdr3_length: 13
d_call: .

cdr3_aa: CASSTRTMGDGETQYF
cdr3_nt: TGTGCCAGTAGTACTAGGACTATGGGGGACGGAGAGACCCAGTACTTC
clone_size: .
j_call: TRBJ2-5
v_call: TRBV19
cdr3_length: 16
d_call: .

cdr3_aa: CAWTLGTGTGYEQYF
cdr3_nt: TGTGCCTGGACCTTGGGTACCGGGACTGGCTACGAGCAGTACTTC
clone_size: .
j_call: TRBJ2-7
v_call: TRBV30
cdr3_length: 15
d_call: .

cdr3_aa: CASRKGQTKSYNEQFF
cdr3_nt: TGTGCCAGCAGAAAAGGACAGACCAAATCCTACAATGAGCAGTTCTTC
clone_size: .
j_call: TRBJ2-1
v_call: TRBV2
cdr3_length: 16
d_call: .